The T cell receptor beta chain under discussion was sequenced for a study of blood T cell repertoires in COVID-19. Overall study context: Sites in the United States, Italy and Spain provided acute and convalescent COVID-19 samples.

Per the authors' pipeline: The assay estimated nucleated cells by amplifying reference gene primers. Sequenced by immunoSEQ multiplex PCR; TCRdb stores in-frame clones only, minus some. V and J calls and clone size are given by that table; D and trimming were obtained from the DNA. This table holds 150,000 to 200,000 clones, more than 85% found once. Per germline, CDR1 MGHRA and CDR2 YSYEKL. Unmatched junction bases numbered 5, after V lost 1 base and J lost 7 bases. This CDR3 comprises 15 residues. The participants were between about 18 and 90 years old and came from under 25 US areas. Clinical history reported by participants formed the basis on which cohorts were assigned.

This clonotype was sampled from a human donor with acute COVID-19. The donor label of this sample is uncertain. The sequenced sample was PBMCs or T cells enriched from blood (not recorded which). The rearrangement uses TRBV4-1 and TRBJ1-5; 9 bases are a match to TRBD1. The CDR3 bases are TGCGCCAGCAGCCAAGCCGGACAGGGGAACCAGCCCCAGCATTTT. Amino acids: CASSQAGQGNQPQHF.